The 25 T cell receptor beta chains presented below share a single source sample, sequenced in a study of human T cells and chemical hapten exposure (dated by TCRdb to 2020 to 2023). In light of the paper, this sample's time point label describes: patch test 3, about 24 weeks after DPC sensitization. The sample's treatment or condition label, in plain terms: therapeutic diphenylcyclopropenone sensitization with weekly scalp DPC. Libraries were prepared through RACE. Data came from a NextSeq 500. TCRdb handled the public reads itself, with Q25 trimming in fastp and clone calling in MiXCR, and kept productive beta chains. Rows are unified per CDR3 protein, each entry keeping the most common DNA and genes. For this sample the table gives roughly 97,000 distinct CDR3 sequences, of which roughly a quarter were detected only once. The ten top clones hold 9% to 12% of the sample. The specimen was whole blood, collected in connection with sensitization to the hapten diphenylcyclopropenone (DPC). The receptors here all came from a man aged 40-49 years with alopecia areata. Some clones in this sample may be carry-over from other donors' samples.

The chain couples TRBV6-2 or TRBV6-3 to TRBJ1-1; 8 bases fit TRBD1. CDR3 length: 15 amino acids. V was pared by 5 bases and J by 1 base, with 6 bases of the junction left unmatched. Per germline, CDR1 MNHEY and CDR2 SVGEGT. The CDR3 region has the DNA TGTGCCAGCAGTGGCTGGGACAGGCCGAACACTGAAGCTTTCTTT. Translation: CASSGWDRPNTEAFF.

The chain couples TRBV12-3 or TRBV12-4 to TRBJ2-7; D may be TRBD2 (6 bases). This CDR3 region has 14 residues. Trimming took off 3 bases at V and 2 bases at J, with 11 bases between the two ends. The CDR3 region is CASSFNAGTYEQYF. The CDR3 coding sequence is TGTGCCAGCAGTTTTAACGCGGGGACCTACGAGCAGTACTTC.

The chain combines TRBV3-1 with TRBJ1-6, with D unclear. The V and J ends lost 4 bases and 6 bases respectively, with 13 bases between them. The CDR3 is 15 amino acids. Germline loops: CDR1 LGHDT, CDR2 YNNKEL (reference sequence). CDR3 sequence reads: CASSRTQPTNSPLHF. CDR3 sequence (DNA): TGTGCCAGCAGCCGGACGCAGCCGACTAATTCACCCCTCCACTTT. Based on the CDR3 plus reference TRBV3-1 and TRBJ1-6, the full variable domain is DTAVSQTPKYLVTQMGNDKSIKCEQNLGHDTMYWYKQDSKKFLKIMFSYNNKELIINETVPNRFSPKSPDKAHLNLHINSLELGDSAVYFCASSRTQPTNSPLHFGNGTRLTVT.

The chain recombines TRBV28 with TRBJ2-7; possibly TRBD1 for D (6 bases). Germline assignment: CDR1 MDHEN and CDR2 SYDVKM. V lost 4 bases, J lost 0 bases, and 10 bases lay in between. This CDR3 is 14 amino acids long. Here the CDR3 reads CASSYDRPSYEQYF. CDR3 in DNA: TGTGCCAGCAGTTACGACAGGCCCTCCTACGAGCAGTACTTC.

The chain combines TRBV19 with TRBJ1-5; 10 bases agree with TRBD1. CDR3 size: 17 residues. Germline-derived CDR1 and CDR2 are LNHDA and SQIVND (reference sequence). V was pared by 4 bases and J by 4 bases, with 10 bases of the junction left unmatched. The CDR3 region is CASSRGTGDRGNQPQHF. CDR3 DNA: TGTGCCAGTAGTAGGGGGACAGGGGATCGAGGGAATCAGCCCCAGCATTTT. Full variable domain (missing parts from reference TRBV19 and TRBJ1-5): DGGITQSPKYLFRKEGQNVTLSCEQNLNHDAMYWYRQDPGQGLRLIYYSQIVNDFQKGDIAEGYSVSREKKESFPLTVTSAQKNPTAFYLCASSRGTGDRGNQPQHFGDGTRLSIL.

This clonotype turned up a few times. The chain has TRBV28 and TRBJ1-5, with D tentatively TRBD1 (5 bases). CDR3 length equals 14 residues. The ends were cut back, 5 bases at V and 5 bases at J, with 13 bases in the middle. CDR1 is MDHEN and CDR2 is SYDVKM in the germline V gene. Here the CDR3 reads CASSKAGSDQPQHF. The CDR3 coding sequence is TGTGCCAGCAGTAAAGCAGGGTCCGATCAGCCCCAGCATTTT. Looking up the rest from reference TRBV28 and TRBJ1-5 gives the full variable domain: DVKVTQSSRYLVKRTGEKVFLECVQDMDHENMFWYRQDPGLGLRLIYFSYDVKMKEKGDIPEGYSVSREKKERFSLILESASTNQTSMYLCASSKAGSDQPQHFGDGTRLSIL.

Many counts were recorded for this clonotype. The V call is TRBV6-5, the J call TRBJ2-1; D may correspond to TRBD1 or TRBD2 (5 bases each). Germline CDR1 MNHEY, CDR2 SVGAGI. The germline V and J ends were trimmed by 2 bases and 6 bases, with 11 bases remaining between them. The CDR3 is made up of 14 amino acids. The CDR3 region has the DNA TGTGCCAGCAGTTACCCGGGACGCCGCAATGAGCAGTTCTTC. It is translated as CASSYPGRRNEQFF.

The chain's CDR3 is CASSFQAAEKLFF. Here the CDR3 DNA reads TGTGCCAGCAGCTTCCAGGCTGCTGAAAAACTGTTTTTT. This rearrangement joins TRBV5-5 to TRBJ1-4, with D uncertain. This CDR3 region has 13 residues. Trimming removed 2 bases at V and 7 bases at J, with 9 bases between. Germline lookup yields CDR1 SGHKS and CDR2 YYEKEE (reference sequence).

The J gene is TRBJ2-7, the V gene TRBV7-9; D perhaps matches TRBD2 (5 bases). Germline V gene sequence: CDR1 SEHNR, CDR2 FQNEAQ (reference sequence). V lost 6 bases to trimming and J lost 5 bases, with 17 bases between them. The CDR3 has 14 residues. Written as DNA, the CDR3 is TGTGCCAGCAGGCCCGGACTCCGCCTGGACGAGCAGTACTTC. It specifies CASRPGLRLDEQYF.

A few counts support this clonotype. The DNA for the CDR3 is TGTGCCAGCAGCCCGGGTGGCGGCTTGAGGTACGAGCAGTACTTC. Its protein product is CASSPGGGLRYEQYF. The chain couples TRBV25-1 to TRBJ2-7, with D hard to call. CDR3 length: 15 amino acids. Germline values: CDR1 MGHDK, CDR2 SYGVNS. V lost 6 bases, J lost 4 bases, and 19 bases lay in between.

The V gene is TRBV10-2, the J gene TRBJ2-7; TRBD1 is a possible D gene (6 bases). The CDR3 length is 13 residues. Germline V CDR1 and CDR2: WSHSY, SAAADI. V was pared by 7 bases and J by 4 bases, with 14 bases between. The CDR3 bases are TGCGCCAGCACTCCCGACAGGTTATACGAGCAGTACTTC. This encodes CASTPDRLYEQYF.

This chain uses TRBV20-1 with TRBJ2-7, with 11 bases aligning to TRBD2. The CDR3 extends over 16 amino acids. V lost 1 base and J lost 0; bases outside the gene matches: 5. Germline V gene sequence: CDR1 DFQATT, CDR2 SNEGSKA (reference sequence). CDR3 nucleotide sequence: TGCAGTGCTAGAGGGGCTAGCGGGAGGCCCTCCTACGAGCAGTACTTC. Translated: CSARGASGRPSYEQYF.

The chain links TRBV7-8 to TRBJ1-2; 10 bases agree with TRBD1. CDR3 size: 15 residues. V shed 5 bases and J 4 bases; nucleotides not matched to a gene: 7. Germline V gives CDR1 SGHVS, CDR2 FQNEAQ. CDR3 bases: TGTGCCAGCAGCGAATGGGACAGGGGAGCCTATGGCTACACCTTC. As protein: CASSEWDRGAYGYTF.

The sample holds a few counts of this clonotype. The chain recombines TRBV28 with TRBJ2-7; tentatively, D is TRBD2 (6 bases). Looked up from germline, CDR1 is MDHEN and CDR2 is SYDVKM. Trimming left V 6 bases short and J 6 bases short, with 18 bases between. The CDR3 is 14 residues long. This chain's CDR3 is CASSLGLPTAEQYF. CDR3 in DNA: TGTGCCAGCAGCCTAGGACTACCGACGGCCGAGCAGTACTTC.

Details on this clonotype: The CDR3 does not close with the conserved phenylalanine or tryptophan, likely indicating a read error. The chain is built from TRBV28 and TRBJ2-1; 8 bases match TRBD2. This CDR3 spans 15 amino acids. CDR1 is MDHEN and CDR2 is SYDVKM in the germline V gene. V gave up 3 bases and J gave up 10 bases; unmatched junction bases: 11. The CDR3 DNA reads TGTGCCAGCAGTTTTAGCGGGACACCACCCCACGAGCAGTTCCTC. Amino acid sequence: CASSFSGTPPHEQFL.

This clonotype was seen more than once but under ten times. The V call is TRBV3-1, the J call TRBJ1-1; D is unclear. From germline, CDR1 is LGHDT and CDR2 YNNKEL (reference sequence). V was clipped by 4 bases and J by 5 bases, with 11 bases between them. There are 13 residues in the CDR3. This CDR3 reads CASSRNLGTEAFF. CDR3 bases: TGTGCCAGCAGCCGAAACTTGGGAACTGAAGCTTTCTTT.

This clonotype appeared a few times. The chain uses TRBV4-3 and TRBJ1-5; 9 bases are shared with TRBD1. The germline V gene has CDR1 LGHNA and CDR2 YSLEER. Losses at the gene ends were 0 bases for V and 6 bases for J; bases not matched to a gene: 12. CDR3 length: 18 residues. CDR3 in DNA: TGCGCCAGCAGCCAAGACCTCCCGACAGGGGGGGTGTTTCAGCCCCAGCATTTT. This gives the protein CASSQDLPTGGVFQPQHF.

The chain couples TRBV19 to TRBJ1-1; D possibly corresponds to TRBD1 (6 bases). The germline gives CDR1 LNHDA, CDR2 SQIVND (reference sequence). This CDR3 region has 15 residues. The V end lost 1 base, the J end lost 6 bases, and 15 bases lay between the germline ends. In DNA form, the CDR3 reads TGTGCCAGTAGTATAGCCCTATTGGGGGCGGCTGAAGCTTTCTTT. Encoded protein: CASSIALLGAAEAFF.

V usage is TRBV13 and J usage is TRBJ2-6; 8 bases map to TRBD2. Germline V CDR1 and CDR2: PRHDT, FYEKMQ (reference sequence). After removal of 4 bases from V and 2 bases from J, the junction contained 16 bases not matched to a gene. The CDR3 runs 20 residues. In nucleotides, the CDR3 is TGTGCCAGCAGCTCCATGGGGCTGTGGCGGGAGGAGACTGGGGCCAACGTCCTGACTTTC. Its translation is CASSSMGLWREETGANVLTF. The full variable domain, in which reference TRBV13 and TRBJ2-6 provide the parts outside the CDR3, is AAGVIQSPRHLIKEKRETATLKCYPIPRHDTVYWYQQGPGQDPQFLISFYEKMQSDKGSIPDRFSAQQFSDYHSELNMSSLELGDSALYFCASSSMGLWREETGANVLTFGAGSRLTVL.

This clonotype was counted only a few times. The CDR3 DNA is TGCGCCAGCAGCTTTATATCCTCCGGGACAGGCGAAGTGACCCAGTACTTC. Its translation is CASSFISSGTGEVTQYF. This chain uses TRBV5-1 with TRBJ2-5; 8 positions match TRBD1. Germline values: CDR1 SGHRS, CDR2 YFSETQ. V shed 2 bases, J shed 7 bases, and the junction held 16 bases outside the gene matches. This CDR3 has 17 amino acids.

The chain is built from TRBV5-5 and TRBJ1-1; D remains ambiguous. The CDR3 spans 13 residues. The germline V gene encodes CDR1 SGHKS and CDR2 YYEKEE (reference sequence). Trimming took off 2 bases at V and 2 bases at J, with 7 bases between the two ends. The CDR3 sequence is CASSLRVNTEAFF. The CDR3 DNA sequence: TGTGCCAGCAGCTTAAGGGTTAACACTGAAGCTTTCTTT.

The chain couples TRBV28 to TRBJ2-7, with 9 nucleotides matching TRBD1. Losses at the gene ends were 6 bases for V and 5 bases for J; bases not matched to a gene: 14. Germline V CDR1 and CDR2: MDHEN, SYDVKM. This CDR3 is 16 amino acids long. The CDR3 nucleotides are TGTGCCAGCAGCCCAAGGGGGACAGGGCGCCTCCACGAGCAGTACTTC. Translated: CASSPRGTGRLHEQYF.

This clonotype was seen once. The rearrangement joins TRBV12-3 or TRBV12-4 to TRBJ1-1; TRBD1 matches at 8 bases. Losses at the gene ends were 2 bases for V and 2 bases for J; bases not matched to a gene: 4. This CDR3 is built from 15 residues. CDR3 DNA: TGTGCCAGCAGTTTACGACAGGGGCAAAACACTGAAGCTTTCTTT. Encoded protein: CASSLRQGQNTEAFF.

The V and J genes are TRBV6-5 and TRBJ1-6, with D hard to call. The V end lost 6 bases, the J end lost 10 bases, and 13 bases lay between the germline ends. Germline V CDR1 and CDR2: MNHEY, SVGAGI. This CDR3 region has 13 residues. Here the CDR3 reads CASSLSLESPLHF. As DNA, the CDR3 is TGTGCCAGCAGCCTCAGCCTGGAGTCACCCCTCCACTTT.

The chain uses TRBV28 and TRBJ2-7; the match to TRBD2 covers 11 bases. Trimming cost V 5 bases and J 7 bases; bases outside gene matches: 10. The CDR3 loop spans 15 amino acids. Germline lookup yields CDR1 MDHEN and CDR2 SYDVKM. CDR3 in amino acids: CASSTLAGGPGEQYF. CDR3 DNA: TGTGCCAGCAGTACATTAGCGGGAGGGCCTGGTGAGCAGTACTTC.